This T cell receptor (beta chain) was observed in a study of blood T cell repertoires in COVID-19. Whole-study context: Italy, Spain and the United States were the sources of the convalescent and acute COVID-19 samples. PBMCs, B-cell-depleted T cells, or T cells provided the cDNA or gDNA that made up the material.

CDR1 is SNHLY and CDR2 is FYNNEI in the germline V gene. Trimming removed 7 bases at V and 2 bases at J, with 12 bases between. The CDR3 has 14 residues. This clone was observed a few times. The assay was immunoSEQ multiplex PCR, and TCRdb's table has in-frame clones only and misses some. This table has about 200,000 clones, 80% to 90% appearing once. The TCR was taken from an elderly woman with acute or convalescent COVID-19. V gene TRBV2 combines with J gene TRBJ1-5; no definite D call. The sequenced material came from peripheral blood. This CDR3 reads CASMPSRGNQPQHF. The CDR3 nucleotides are TGTGCCAGCATGCCCTCCCGGGGCAATCAGCCCCAGCATTTT.